A selection of T cell receptor beta chains follows, all from one sample in a study of cytomegalovirus exposure and HLA in healthy donors. The method was immunoSEQ multiplex PCR; TCRdb's version includes in-frame clones alone and lacks a portion of them. The table records 150,000 or so clones, roughly 77% of them present only once. The material sequenced was PBMCs. The receptor set was obtained from a male donor in good health and CMV-seronegative. Each CDR3 is given with its conserved first and last residue. A D gene is named only where the DNA matches it firmly. Expanded clones get a size class; other rows say once, few or many, or leave the size out.

V gene: TRBV15
clone size: few
D gene: TRBD2
J gene: TRBJ2-2
CDR3 DNA: TGTGCCACCAGCAGAGATTACACAGCGGGAGAGGTTGCTAACACCGGGGAGCTGTTTTTT
CDR3 protein: CATSRDYTAGEVANTGELFF

V gene: TRBV2
clone size: few
D gene: TRBD1
J gene: TRBJ1-5
CDR3 DNA: TGTGCCAGCAGACAGGGGCTTGGCAGCAATCAGCCCCAGCATTTT
CDR3 protein: CASRQGLGSNQPQHF

V gene: TRBV15
clone size: .
D gene: TRBD2
J gene: TRBJ2-4
CDR3 DNA: TGTGCCACCAGCAGAGATGGGGCTAGCGGGACTATTCAGTACTTC
CDR3 protein: CATSRDGASGTIQYF

V gene: TRBV28
clone size: .
D gene: TRBD2
J gene: TRBJ2-3
CDR3 DNA: TGTGCCAGCACCACTAGCGGGGGTCTCACAGATACGCAGTATTTT
CDR3 protein: CASTTSGGLTDTQYF

V gene: TRBV4-2
clone size: .
D gene: TRBD1
J gene: TRBJ1-6
CDR3 DNA: TGTGCCAGCAGCCGCGACCCTACTGGGACAGGGGTCTCACCCCTCCACTTT
CDR3 protein: CASSRDPTGTGVSPLHF

V gene: TRBV27
clone size: .
D gene: .
J gene: TRBJ2-1
CDR3 DNA: TGTGCCAGCAGGTTGAAGTCGAGCTCCTACAATGAGCAGTTCTTC
CDR3 protein: CASRLKSSSYNEQFF

V gene: TRBV1
clone size: .
D gene: .
J gene: TRBJ1-5
CDR3 DNA: TGCACCAGCAGCCAAGCTGGCGGGGGGGGAGGCAATCAGCCCCAGCATTTT
CDR3 protein: CTSSQAGGGGGNQPQHF

V gene: TRBV7-3
clone size: .
D gene: TRBD2
J gene: TRBJ2-1
CDR3 DNA: TGTGCCAGCAGCCTTACCGGGACTAGCAGCAATGAGCAGTTCTTC
CDR3 protein: CASSLTGTSSNEQFF

V gene: TRBV18
clone size: .
D gene: .
J gene: TRBJ1-5
CDR3 DNA: TGTGCCAGCTCACCCCTCCCGGGAGATCAGCCCCAGCATTTT
CDR3 protein: CASSPLPGDQPQHF

V gene: TRBV7-7
clone size: .
D gene: TRBD1
J gene: TRBJ1-6
CDR3 DNA: TGTGCTAGCAGCTCGGGACAGGATAATTCACCCCTCCACTTT
CDR3 protein: CASSSGQDNSPLHF

V gene: TRBV5-4
clone size: .
D gene: TRBD1
J gene: TRBJ1-2
CDR3 DNA: TGTGCCAGCAGAAGACAGGGGACCACTCTGGGCTACACCTTC
CDR3 protein: CASRRQGTTLGYTF

V gene: TRBV29-1
clone size: .
D gene: TRBD1
J gene: TRBJ1-2
CDR3 DNA: TGCAGCGTTGGGGGGACAGTCACTCCTTTC
CDR3 protein: CSVGGTVTPF

V gene: TRBV11-3
clone size: .
D gene: TRBD2
J gene: TRBJ2-3
CDR3 DNA: TGTGCCAGCAGCCCAGGGCCCCCTAGCGGGGGCACAGATACGCAGTATTTT
CDR3 protein: CASSPGPPSGGTDTQYF

V gene: TRBV5-6
clone size: .
D gene: TRBD1
J gene: TRBJ1-2
CDR3 DNA: TGTGCCAGCAGCTTGGTGGGGACAGCCCATGGCTACACCTTC
CDR3 protein: CASSLVGTAHGYTF

V gene: TRBV9
clone size: few
D gene: TRBD1
J gene: TRBJ2-5
CDR3 DNA: TGTGCCAGCAGCGAACAGGGGGCGCGGGAGACCCAGTACTTC
CDR3 protein: CASSEQGARETQYF

V gene: TRBV12-5
clone size: few
D gene: TRBD2
J gene: TRBJ2-7
CDR3 DNA: TGTGCTAGTGGTTCGCCTAGCGGGGGGGCTTGGTACGAGCAGTACTTC
CDR3 protein: CASGSPSGGAWYEQYF

V gene: TRBV4-2
clone size: .
D gene: TRBD2
J gene: TRBJ2-7
CDR3 DNA: TGTGCCAGCAGCCAAGATGGGTTCGGACTAGTAAGGTACGAGCAGTACTTC
CDR3 protein: CASSQDGFGLVRYEQYF

V gene: TRBV5-6
clone size: .
D gene: TRBD2
J gene: TRBJ2-7
CDR3 DNA: TGTGCCAGCAGCTCAGGACTAGTAGGGTACGAGCAGTACTTC
CDR3 protein: CASSSGLVGYEQYF

V gene: TRBV10-2
clone size: .
D gene: .
J gene: TRBJ2-1
CDR3 DNA: TGCGCCAGCAGGGACAGTGCATACAATGAGCAGTTCTTC
CDR3 protein: CASRDSAYNEQFF

V gene: TRBV5-4
clone size: .
D gene: .
J gene: TRBJ1-2
CDR3 DNA: TGTGCCAGCAGCTTGGCAGGCCGGGGTGACTATGGCTACACCTTC
CDR3 protein: CASSLAGRGDYGYTF

V gene: TRBV7-3
clone size: few
D gene: TRBD2
J gene: TRBJ2-1
CDR3 DNA: TGTGCCAGCAGCTTAGGGGGGGTTGGCAATGAGCAGTTCTTC
CDR3 protein: CASSLGGVGNEQFF

V gene: TRBV2
clone size: .
D gene: TRBD1
J gene: TRBJ1-3
CDR3 DNA: TGTGCCAGCAGGATTGACAGGGGGGGGAACACCATATATTTT
CDR3 protein: CASRIDRGGNTIYF

V gene: TRBV10-3
clone size: few
D gene: TRBD1
J gene: TRBJ1-4
CDR3 DNA: TGTGCCATCAAAGGACAGGGAAGAGAAAAACTGTTTTTT
CDR3 protein: CAIKGQGREKLFF

V gene: TRBV6-5
clone size: .
D gene: .
J gene: TRBJ2-1
CDR3 DNA: TGTGCCAGCAGCCACTCCGGAGCATCGTACAATGAGCAGTTCTTC
CDR3 protein: CASSHSGASYNEQFF

V gene: TRBV4-1
clone size: .
D gene: .
J gene: TRBJ2-7
CDR3 DNA: TGCGCCAGCAGCCAAGGAACTGCTCACCACGAGCAGTACTTC
CDR3 protein: CASSQGTAHHEQYF

V gene: TRBV6-1
clone size: once
D gene: TRBD1
J gene: TRBJ2-7
CDR3 DNA: TGTGCCAGCGGGAGACAGGGGGCTTCTGAGCAGTACTTC
CDR3 protein: CASGRQGASEQYF

V gene: TRBV7-2
clone size: .
D gene: .
J gene: TRBJ1-6
CDR3 DNA: TGTGCCAGCAGCGTAATGTTTAGGGTCGAAGGGAGGAATTCACCCCTCCACTTT
CDR3 protein: CASSVMFRVEGRNSPLHF

V gene: TRBV10-2
clone size: .
D gene: TRBD2
J gene: TRBJ2-7
CDR3 DNA: TGCGCCAGCAGTGAGTCGCAGAGGACTAGCGGGGCGACCTACGAGCAGTACTTC
CDR3 protein: CASSESQRTSGATYEQYF

V gene: TRBV5-1
clone size: few
D gene: TRBD1
J gene: TRBJ1-1
CDR3 DNA: TGCGCCACCAGGGGACAGATGAACACTGAAGCTTTCTTT
CDR3 protein: CATRGQMNTEAFF

V gene: TRBV4-3
clone size: .
D gene: .
J gene: TRBJ1-4
CDR3 DNA: TGCGCCAGCAGCCAATTTTTCAGTGATGAAAAACTGTTTTTT
CDR3 protein: CASSQFFSDEKLFF

V gene: TRBV4-2
clone size: .
D gene: TRBD2
J gene: TRBJ2-3
CDR3 DNA: TGTGCCAGCAGCAAAGAGGGTGGAATAGCGGGGGGTAGCACAGATACGCAGTATTTT
CDR3 protein: CASSKEGGIAGGSTDTQYF

V gene: TRBV7-7
clone size: once
D gene: .
J gene: TRBJ2-5
CDR3 DNA: TGTGCTAGCAGCTTAGGGGGGACAAGGGTCGAGACCCAGTACTTC
CDR3 protein: CASSLGGTRVETQYF

V gene: TRBV27
clone size: .
D gene: .
J gene: TRBJ2-3
CDR3 DNA: TGTGCCAGCAGTTTATCCCCGGTGACAGCCACAGATACGCAGTATTTT
CDR3 protein: CASSLSPVTATDTQYF

V gene: TRBV7-2
clone size: .
D gene: .
J gene: TRBJ1-4
CDR3 DNA: TGTGCCAGCAGCCGCGGGGGGACCGGATTTAAAGAAAAACTGTTTTTT
CDR3 protein: CASSRGGTGFKEKLFF